The following is a T cell receptor (beta chain) sequence with its context. What it binds is unknown. The data are from a study of T cell responses to AZD1222 COVID-19 vaccine. Study-level findings and limits: Just six people given AZD1222 tested seropositive at baseline. All repertoire sampling was performed exclusively after the peak T cell response. Donors were mostly white British, more females; clonal diversity possibly underestimated.

The V gene lost 3 bases and the J gene lost 3 bases, with 8 bases spanning the gap. CDR1 and CDR2 (germline): LNHDA, SQIVND (reference sequence). The CDR3 is 13 residues long. The data were produced by immunoSEQ multiplex PCR, yet TCRdb's version contains in-frame clones alone and is incomplete. The sample has about 130,000 clones; 88% are singletons. This receptor was obtained from an adult in good health. The specimen comprised peripheral blood, sampled on day 0 of AZD1222 vaccination. V usage is TRBV19 and J usage is TRBJ2-5, with D maybe TRBD2 (5 bases). DNA for the CDR3: TGTGCCAGTAGTATGGGGAGAAAAGAGACCCAGTACTTC. Its translation: CASSMGRKETQYF.